The rows below give T cell receptor beta chains drawn from one sample of a study of blood T cell repertoires in COVID-19. Measured with immunoSEQ multiplex PCR; TCRdb has only the in-frame clones, and not every one. There are some 220,000 clones in the sample; approximately 90% occur only once, and 3% to 4.5% lies in the top ten. The sample consisted of PBMCs or T cells enriched from blood (not recorded which). These receptors came from a middle-aged woman with acute COVID-19. Both conserved end residues are part of each CDR3. The D gene is left open where the match is weak. The size of a clone is reported for some rows only, either as once, few or many, or as a class for expanded clones.

CDR3 length	J gene	V gene	clone size	D gene	CDR3 protein	CDR3 DNA
15	TRBJ1-1	TRBV7-8	once	TRBD1	CASSEEYRGNVEAFF	TGTGCCAGCAGCGAGGAATACAGGGGTAATGTTGAAGCTTTCTTT
14	TRBJ1-2	TRBV25-1	-	-	CASSEYWANYGYTF	TGTGCCAGCAGTGAATATTGGGCAAACTATGGCTACACCTTC
13	TRBJ1-2	TRBV7-2	-	-	CASSANPNYGYTF	TGTGCCAGCAGCGCGAACCCTAACTATGGCTACACCTTC
14	TRBJ2-3	TRBV9	-	TRBD1	CASSVQTGSDTQYF	TGTGCCAGCAGCGTGCAGACAGGGTCAGATACGCAGTATTTT
14	TRBJ2-1	TRBV7-9	-	TRBD2	CASTQGGGYNEQFF	TGTGCCAGCACCCAGGGCGGGGGGTACAATGAGCAGTTCTTC
17	TRBJ1-2	TRBV19	-	TRBD1	CASSNPPGQHLYYGYTF	TGTGCCAGTAGTAACCCTCCGGGACAGCACTTATATTATGGCTACACCTTC
13	TRBJ1-2	TRBV14	-	TRBD1	CASSLGQTYGYTF	TGTGCCAGCTCCCTGGGACAGACCTATGGCTACACCTTC
13	TRBJ1-2	TRBV6-5	-	TRBD1	CASYPGTDYGYTF	TGTGCCAGCTATCCGGGGACAGACTATGGCTACACCTTC
14	TRBJ1-2	TRBV14	-	TRBD1	CASSNTEGADGYTF	TGTGCCAGCAGCAACACCGAGGGGGCTGATGGCTACACCTTC
14	TRBJ1-5	TRBV6-6	-	-	CASSYGTTNQPQHF	TGTGCCAGCAGTTATGGGACAACGAATCAGCCCCAGCATTTT
17	TRBJ2-3	TRBV5-6	-	TRBD1	CASSPEAGTGGADTQYF	TGTGCCAGCAGCCCGGAGGCCGGGACAGGGGGGGCAGATACGCAGTATTTT
16	TRBJ1-1	TRBV7-2	-	-	CASSSALGTLNTEAFF	TGTGCCAGCAGCTCTGCCTTGGGGACACTCAACACTGAAGCTTTCTTT
13	TRBJ1-2	TRBV6-5	once	-	CASSYSGGVGYTF	TGTGCCAGCAGTTACTCAGGAGGGGTCGGCTACACCTTC
15	TRBJ2-1	TRBV15	-	-	CATSRRTVSYNEQFF	TGTGCCACCAGCAGAAGGACAGTTTCCTACAATGAGCAGTTCTTC
15	TRBJ1-1	TRBV4-1	-	TRBD1	CASSQVRTGNTEAFF	TGCGCCAGCAGCCAAGTCCGGACAGGGAACACTGAAGCTTTCTTT
13	TRBJ1-2	TRBV7-9	-	-	CASSLQENYGYTF	TGTGCCAGCAGCCTACAGGAAAACTATGGCTACACCTTC
14	TRBJ1-1	TRBV6-5	-	-	CASSYGGVNTEAFF	TGTGCCAGCAGTTACGGAGGGGTGAACACTGAAGCTTTCTTT
14	TRBJ1-5	TRBV3-1/TRBV3-2	-	-	CASSLTASNQPQHF	TGTGCCAGCAGTCTCACAGCTAGCAATCAGCCCCAGCATTTT
15	TRBJ2-1	TRBV19	-	TRBD1	CASSPPDRGYNEQFF	TGTGCCAGTAGTCCACCGGACAGGGGGTACAATGAGCAGTTCTTC
15	TRBJ1-1	TRBV25-1	-	-	CASRTSGGKETEAFF	TGTGCCAGCAGGACATCGGGGGGAAAGGAGACTGAAGCTTTCTTT
16	TRBJ1-5	TRBV7-9	-	TRBD1	CASSLGTGGAGQPQHF	TGTGCCAGCAGCTTAGGAACAGGGGGCGCCGGGCAGCCCCAGCATTTT
13	TRBJ1-2	TRBV7-9	few	TRBD1	CASSGQEFYGYTF	TGTGCCAGCAGCGGACAGGAGTTCTATGGCTACACCTTC
15	TRBJ1-1	TRBV21-1	-	-	CASSKKTGESTEAFF	TGTGCCAGCAGCAAAAAAACAGGGGAAAGCACTGAAGCTTTCTTT